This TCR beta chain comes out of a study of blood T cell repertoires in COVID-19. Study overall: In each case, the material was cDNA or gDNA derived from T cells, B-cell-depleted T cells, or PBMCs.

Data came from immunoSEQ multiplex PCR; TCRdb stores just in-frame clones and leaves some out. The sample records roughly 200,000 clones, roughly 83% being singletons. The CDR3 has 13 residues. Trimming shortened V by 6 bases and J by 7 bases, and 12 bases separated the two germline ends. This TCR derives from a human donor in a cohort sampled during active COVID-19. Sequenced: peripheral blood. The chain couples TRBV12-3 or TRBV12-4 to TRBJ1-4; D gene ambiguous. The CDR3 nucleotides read TGTGCCAGCAGCCCGGGAGGTGGTGAAAAACTGTTTTTT. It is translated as CASSPGGGEKLFF.